The 21 T cell receptor beta chains given below trace back to one sample, sequenced in a study of response to subunit inactivated influenza vaccine. TCRdb re-called the RT-PCR reads with MiXCR, one entry per CDR3 protein. In the table there are 500,000 to 550,000 distinct CDR3 sequences, about 7.6% of which are singletons. The input for sequencing was PBMCs from blood, taken around 25 months after vaccination. Receptors were obtained from a man between 50 and 69 years old who received an inactivated influenza vaccine.

This chain uses TRBV5-1 with TRBJ2-5, with a tentative D call TRBD2 (6 bases). The V end lost 4 bases, the J end lost 5 bases, and 15 bases lay between the germline ends. This CDR3 comprises 14 residues. The germline CDR1 and CDR2 sequences are SGHRS and YFSETQ. DNA of the CDR3: TGCGCCAGCAGCCACCGGGACTTTCGGGAGACCCAGTACTTC. Translated: CASSHRDFRETQYF.

This clonotype has ten or more counts. The genes are TRBV5-1 and TRBJ1-3; D gene ambiguous. Trimming left V 4 bases short and J 1 base short, with 9 bases between. Germline CDR1 is SGHRS and CDR2 is YFSETQ. The CDR3 extends over 14 amino acids. The chain's CDR3 is CASSPEGSGNTIYF. The CDR3, as DNA: TGCGCCAGCAGCCCAGAAGGGTCTGGAAACACCATATATTTT.

The sample holds a few counts of this clonotype. The V call is TRBV28, the J call TRBJ2-7; the D gene is possibly TRBD1 (5 bases). CDR1 is MDHEN and CDR2 is SYDVKM in the germline V gene. V was shortened by 0 bases and J by 0 bases, with 12 bases between the two germline ends. The CDR3 contains 16 residues. The CDR3 bases are TGTGCCAGCAGTTTATGGAGGACAAGGACCTCCTACGAGCAGTACTTC. Its translation is CASSLWRTRTSYEQYF.

This clonotype was observed at least ten times. The V call is TRBV5-1, the J call TRBJ2-5; TRBD1 is a possible D gene (5 bases). This CDR3 is 11 amino acids long. The germline gives CDR1 SGHRS, CDR2 YFSETQ. V was shortened by 0 bases and J by 9 bases, with 6 bases between the two germline ends. CDR3 nucleotides: TGCGCCAGCAGCTTGGAGGGGTCCCAGTACTTC. Protein product: CASSLEGSQYF.

There are many counts of this clonotype. The chain links TRBV7-2 to TRBJ1-3; D remains unclear. This CDR3 has 15 residues. The V and J ends lost 5 bases and 5 bases respectively, with 16 bases between them. The germline gives CDR1 SGHTA, CDR2 FQGNSA. The chain's CDR3 is CASSPSGRARNTIYF. As DNA, the CDR3 is TGTGCCAGCAGCCCATCGGGGAGAGCCAGAAACACCATATATTTT.

This clonotype has a handful of counts. V gene TRBV20-1 combines with J gene TRBJ1-2; weak D call: TRBD1 (6 bases). CDR1 and CDR2 from the germline V gene are DFQATT and SNEGSKA (reference sequence). This CDR3 comprises 17 residues. V shed 0 bases and J shed 3 bases, with 20 bases lying between them. The DNA for the CDR3 is TGCAGTGCTAGAGATCTGAACAGGGAGGCTCGGGACTATGGCTACACCTTC. Residues: CSARDLNREARDYGYTF.

This clonotype has only a few counts. The chain has TRBV3-1 and TRBJ2-5; 8 bases are shared with TRBD1. Germline CDR1 is LGHDT and CDR2 is YNNKEL (reference sequence). The V segment lost 3 bases and the J segment 5 bases; nucleotides outside the gene matches: 14. This CDR3 has 17 residues. The CDR3 region has the DNA TGTGCCAGCAGCCATCCCCTCGGACAGGGAGGTTTGGAGACCCAGTACTTC. Translated: CASSHPLGQGGLETQYF.

The V gene is TRBV20-1, the J gene TRBJ2-3; 11 bases agree with TRBD2. Trimming took 5 bases from V and 4 from J; bases not matched to a gene: 8. CDR1 is DFQATT and CDR2 is SNEGSKA in the germline V gene (reference sequence). The CDR3 sequence is 15 residues long. In DNA form, the CDR3 reads TGCAGTGCTCTAACTAGCGGGAGAGGCTCAGATACGCAGTATTTT. Residues: CSALTSGRGSDTQYF.

This clonotype occurred a few times. The chain carries TRBV30 and TRBJ2-1; no firm D call. This CDR3 comprises 15 residues. Germline loops: CDR1 GTSNPN, CDR2 SVGIG (reference sequence). Trimming left V 4 bases short and J 8 bases short, with 21 bases between. CDR3 protein: CAWTPAPLRTHEQFF. The CDR3 region has the DNA TGTGCCTGGACCCCTGCCCCGCTAAGAACCCATGAGCAGTTCTTC.

J is TRBJ1-4 and V is TRBV18; 7 bases are shared with TRBD1. In germline, CDR1 is KGHSH, CDR2 LQKENI. V was pared by 2 bases and J by 11 bases, with 11 bases of the junction left unmatched. This CDR3 comprises 15 residues. The CDR3 DNA reads as TGTGCCAGCTCACCAGGACAGGCCCCGGGAGACAAACTGTTTTTT. Translated, it gives CASSPGQAPGDKLFF.

This chain joins TRBV15 and TRBJ2-7; D call uncertain. Trimming took off 1 base at V and 3 bases at J, with 10 bases between the two ends. This CDR3 has 14 amino acids. Germline V gene lookup returns CDR1 LNHNV and CDR2 YYDKDF (reference sequence). The CDR3, as DNA: TGTGCCACCAGCAGAGCTCTCGATGGCTACGAGCAGTACTTC. Its protein product is CATSRALDGYEQYF.

CDR3 sequence: CASSPTVLAFYNEQFF. For the CDR3, the DNA is TGTGCCAGCAGTCCGACCGTACTAGCGTTCTACAATGAGCAGTTCTTC. The V gene is TRBV6-2 or TRBV6-3, the J gene TRBJ2-1, with 7 nucleotides matching TRBD2. CDR3 size: 16 residues. Trimming at V came to 5 bases and at J to 3 bases, leaving 10 bases not matched to a gene. In germline, CDR1 is MNHEY, CDR2 SVGEGT.

This clonotype was counted many times. The gene calls are TRBV5-1 and TRBJ1-1; 11 bases are shared with TRBD1. The length of the CDR3 is 16 residues. Germline V gives CDR1 SGHRS, CDR2 YFSETQ. V was pared by 4 bases and J by 2 bases, with 7 bases of the junction left unmatched. The CDR3 bases are TGCGCCAGCAGCCAATGGACAGGGGGCTCTAACACTGAAGCTTTCTTT. Translation gives CASSQWTGGSNTEAFF.

This clonotype was counted ten times or more. This chain uses TRBV7-2 with TRBJ2-3, with 9 nucleotides matching TRBD2. The CDR3 is 16 residues long. V dropped 1 base and J dropped 7; count of bases not matched to a gene: 9. The germline gives CDR1 SGHTA, CDR2 FQGNSA. The CDR3 DNA sequence: TGTGCCAGCAGCTTAGTGCTAGCGGGACCGGGAAATACGCAGTATTTT. The encoded protein is CASSLVLAGPGNTQYF.

The sample holds a few counts of this clonotype. J is TRBJ2-1 and V is TRBV6-5; 9 bases agree with TRBD1. The V gene end was trimmed by 4 bases and the J gene end by 0 bases; junction bases not matched to a gene: 7. CDR1 is MNHEY, CDR2 SVGAGI, per germline. The CDR3 spans 17 residues. CDR3 amino acids: CASSWDREGSSYNEQFF. CDR3 bases: TGTGCCAGCAGTTGGGACAGGGAAGGCAGCTCCTACAATGAGCAGTTCTTC.

The rearrangement joins TRBV10-3 to TRBJ2-5; 7 bases line up with TRBD2. The V segment lost 6 bases and the J segment 5 bases; nucleotides outside the gene matches: 6. Germline CDR1 and CDR2: ENHRY and SYGVKD. The CDR3 sequence is 13 residues long. CDR3: CAISPTAGETQYF. The CDR3 region has the DNA TGTGCCATCAGCCCGACAGCGGGGGAGACCCAGTACTTC.

The gene calls are TRBV6-2 or TRBV6-3 and TRBJ2-1, with 8 nucleotides matching TRBD2. The trim removed 7 bases at V and 4 bases at J, leaving 9 bases unmatched. The CDR3 is 15 residues long. Germline assignment: CDR1 MNHEY and CDR2 SVGEGT. In nucleotides, the CDR3 is TGTGCCAGCACCCAAGCGGGAGTGCTGTACAATGAGCAGTTCTTC. The encoded protein is CASTQAGVLYNEQFF.

This clonotype came up many times. This sequence joins TRBV5-1 and TRBJ2-7, with D unresolved. Germline lookup yields CDR1 SGHRS and CDR2 YFSETQ. The CDR3 has 16 residues. V was trimmed by 0 bases and J by 0 bases, leaving 13 bases between them. The CDR3 sequence is CASSLAASSSSYEQYF. The CDR3 DNA reads as TGCGCCAGCAGCTTGGCTGCCTCCTCGAGCTCCTACGAGCAGTACTTC.

This chain uses TRBV20-1 with TRBJ2-5; 8 positions agree with TRBD2. V shed 4 bases and J 5 bases; nucleotides not matched to a gene: 3. Looked up from germline, CDR1 is DFQATT and CDR2 is SNEGSKA (reference sequence). The CDR3 consists of 12 residues. CDR3 residues: CSATGGFETQYF. CDR3 coding DNA: TGCAGTGCTACGGGGGGGTTCGAGACCCAGTACTTC.

This chain uses TRBV29-1 with TRBJ2-7, with 7 bases matching TRBD2. This CDR3 contains 13 residues. The V and J ends lost 6 bases and 2 bases, in that order; junction bases with no gene match: 7. The germline V gene has CDR1 SQVTM and CDR2 ANQGSEA. The CDR3 nucleotides read TGCAGCGTGTCTCGCGGGGGAACCTACGAGCAGTACTTC. Its translation is CSVSRGGTYEQYF.

J is TRBJ2-7 and V is TRBV2; the D is unclear. The CDR3 sequence is 13 residues long. Germline V lookup: CDR1 SNHLY, CDR2 FYNNEI. V gave up 7 bases and J gave up 2 bases, with 12 bases separating them. The CDR3 nucleotides are TGTGCCAGCACATTGGGCGGCACCTACGAGCAGTACTTC. Translated: CASTLGGTYEQYF.